The 10 T cell receptor beta chains in this list originate from one sample, sequenced in a study of blood T cell repertoires in COVID-19. Here immunoSEQ multiplex PCR was the method, and the copy in TCRdb shows in-frame clones only, minus some. Of about 100,000 clones detected, 80% appear once; the ten largest clones hold approximately 31%. Sequencing used peripheral blood. The origin of the receptors is an older man with active or convalescent COVID-19.

The chain joins TRBV4-3 to TRBJ1-5, with D tentatively TRBD1 (6 bases). This CDR3 has 15 amino acids. Germline-derived CDR1 and CDR2 are LGHNA and YSLEER. Trimming took off 0 bases at V and 4 bases at J, with 10 bases between the two ends. The CDR3: CASSQDRGPNQPQHF. DNA of the CDR3: TGCGCCAGCAGCCAAGACAGGGGCCCAAATCAGCCCCAGCATTTT.

J is TRBJ1-5 and V is TRBV2; D call uncertain. CDR3 length equals 12 residues. The V gene's germline CDR1 is SNHLY and CDR2 FYNNEI. The V gene lost 1 base and the J gene lost 9 bases, with 7 bases spanning the gap. The CDR3 DNA reads as TGTGCCAGCAGTGAAGAATTTCGGCCCCAGCATTTT. Its protein is CASSEEFRPQHF.

V gene TRBV14 combines with J gene TRBJ2-7; D might be TRBD2 (5 bases). The V gene lost 1 base and the J gene lost 2 bases, with 12 bases spanning the gap. CDR1 and CDR2 from the germline V gene are SGHDN and FVKESK. The CDR3 loop spans 15 amino acids. CDR3 residues: CASSQGRGGPYEQYF. CDR3 DNA sequence: TGTGCCAGCAGCCAAGGAAGAGGAGGCCCCTACGAGCAGTACTTC.

The CDR3 sequence: CASSYAAVGTQYF. The DNA for the CDR3 is TGTGCCAGCAGTTACGCCGCGGTGGGGACCCAGTACTTC. This rearrangement joins TRBV6-6 to TRBJ2-5; D gene ambiguous. Trimming took off 2 bases at V and 7 bases at J, with 11 bases between the two ends. This CDR3 region has 13 residues. Germline CDR1 and CDR2: MNHNY and SVGAGI (reference sequence).

CDR3 region: CATRGASLSETQYF. The DNA of the CDR3 is TGTGCCACCAGGGGGGCTAGTCTCTCGGAGACCCAGTACTTC. The chain recombines TRBV10-3 with TRBJ2-5; perhaps TRBD1 as D (7 bases). Germline V gene lookup returns CDR1 ENHRY and CDR2 SYGVKD. V gave up 10 bases and J gave up 5 bases, with 20 bases separating them. The CDR3 totals 14 residues.

J is TRBJ1-1 and V is TRBV2; D gene unclear. The CDR3 contains 13 residues. V gave up 4 bases and J gave up 2 bases, with 8 bases separating them. Per germline, CDR1 SNHLY and CDR2 FYNNEI. CDR3 region: CASSAGPNTEAFF. CDR3 DNA sequence: TGTGCCAGCAGTGCAGGCCCCAACACTGAAGCTTTCTTT.

V gene TRBV25-1 combines with J gene TRBJ1-4; the D gene is possibly TRBD1 (6 bases). This CDR3 region has 14 residues. The ends were cut back, 6 bases at V and 4 bases at J, with 12 bases in the middle. Germline V gene sequence: CDR1 MGHDK, CDR2 SYGVNS. The CDR3 loop reads CASSHRDNNEKLFF. The CDR3 coding sequence is TGTGCCAGCAGCCACCGGGACAATAATGAAAAACTGTTTTTT.

The J gene is TRBJ2-1, the V gene TRBV24-1; a possible D gene is TRBD1 (6 bases). CDR3 length equals 16 residues. Germline loops: CDR1 KGHDR, CDR2 SFDVKD. V lost 1 base, J lost 8 bases, and 17 bases lay in between. The CDR3 is CATSDFQSRDIYEQFF. DNA for the CDR3: TGTGCCACCAGTGATTTCCAGTCCCGGGACATTTATGAGCAGTTCTTC.

This clone counts as medium-sized. The rearrangement joins TRBV6-2 or TRBV6-3 to TRBJ2-5; 7 bases line up with TRBD1. Germline CDR1 reads MNHEY; CDR2 reads SVGEGT. CDR3 length equals 14 residues. Unmatched junction bases numbered 2, after V lost 3 bases and J lost 1 base. In DNA, the CDR3 is TGTGCCAGCAGTTATGGGACAGCCCAAGAGACCCAGTACTTC. The encoded protein is CASSYGTAQETQYF.

This clone was seen a few times. V usage is TRBV3-1 (or the pseudogene TRBV3-2) and J usage is TRBJ2-1; 16 positions match TRBD2. The germline V gene has CDR1 LGHDT and CDR2 YNNKEL (reference sequence). CDR3 length equals 18 residues. V lost 4 bases and J lost 2; bases outside the gene matches: 5. This CDR3 reads CASSPGGLAGGAYNEQFF. The CDR3 region has the DNA TGTGCCAGCAGCCCTGGGGGACTAGCGGGAGGGGCCTACAATGAGCAGTTCTTC.